This T cell receptor (beta chain) is from a study of identical twins. Overall study results and limits: For monozygotic twins, models underestimated out-of-frame TCR alpha sharing. Beta clonotypes that were abundant in cord blood contained fewer insertions, a pattern absent from memory repertoires.

TCRdb analysed the 5' RACE reads with MiXCR anew, one entry per CDR3 protein. The sample lists under 250,000 distinct CDR3 sequences, 7.5% occurring once. There are a few counts of this clonotype. What it binds is not known. V trimming: 5 bases; J trimming: 5 bases; junction bases outside the gene matches: 4. This CDR3 is 15 amino acids long. The germline gives CDR1 PRHDT, CDR2 FYEKMQ (reference sequence). In addition, the sample was reused for a study of yellow fever vaccine responses in identical twins.

The chain joins TRBV13 to TRBJ2-2; TRBD2 matches 11 bases. The clonotype was recovered from a woman aged 18 to 35 in good health. Sequenced input: memory (CD45RO+) T cells sorted from blood. As DNA, the CDR3 is TGTGCCAGCAGCCCACGACTAGCGGGGACCGGGGAGCTGTTTTTT. Translating gives CASSPRLAGTGELFF.